This entry lists 25 T cell receptor beta chains sequenced from one sample in a study of blood T cell repertoires in COVID-19. Produced via immunoSEQ multiplex PCR; TCRdb's table is partial and in-frame only. The repertoire holds approximately 200,000 clones, with around nine tenths as singletons. Material for sequencing was PBMCs or T cells enriched from blood (not recorded which). Receptor source: a woman aged 30 to 39 who had been exposed to COVID-19.

J is TRBJ2-7 and V is TRBV6-2 or TRBV6-3; possibly TRBD2 for D (5 bases). This CDR3 spans 13 amino acids. From germline, CDR1 is MNHEY and CDR2 SVGEGT. Trimming took 4 bases from V and 1 from J, leaving 8 bases between them. CDR3 bases: TGTGCCAGCAGTTTATCGGGATCCTACGAGCAGTACTTC. Protein: CASSLSGSYEQYF.

This chain uses TRBV7-9 with TRBJ2-7, with 7 bases lining up with TRBD2. This CDR3 spans 16 amino acids. Germline V gives CDR1 SEHNR, CDR2 FQNEAQ (reference sequence). V gave up 4 bases and J gave up 0 bases; unmatched junction bases: 9. The CDR3 DNA sequence: TGTGCCAGCAGCTCCACGGGGGGACTTTCCTCCTACGAGCAGTACTTC. It codes for CASSSTGGLSSYEQYF.

The chain is built from TRBV30 and TRBJ2-7, with TRBD1 matching 11 bases. Germline lookup yields CDR1 GTSNPN and CDR2 SVGIG (reference sequence). Germline trimming cut 5 bases from V and 0 bases from J; bases unmatched to any gene: 3. CDR3 length: 14 amino acids. CDR3 in amino acids: CAWRDRGSSYEQYF. As DNA, the CDR3 is TGTGCCTGGCGGGACAGGGGGAGCTCCTACGAGCAGTACTTC.

As DNA, the CDR3 is TGTGCCAGCAGCTTGGACAGGGGGAGGACAGATACGCAGTATTTT. Translation: CASSLDRGRTDTQYF. The V and J genes are TRBV5-4 and TRBJ2-3; 8 bases agree with TRBD1. Looked up from germline, CDR1 is SGHNT and CDR2 is YYREEE (reference sequence). Losses at the gene ends were 0 bases for V and 3 bases for J; bases not matched to a gene: 3. The CDR3 totals 15 residues.

The genes are TRBV12-3 or TRBV12-4 and TRBJ1-2; no reliable D call. The ends were cut back, 6 bases at V and 0 bases at J, with 8 bases in the middle. This CDR3 comprises 13 residues. The DNA of the CDR3 is TGTGCCAGCAGCGCCAGTGCTAACTATGGCTACACCTTC. It is translated as CASSASANYGYTF.

This clone has just one count. V gene TRBV3-1 (or the pseudogene TRBV3-2) combines with J gene TRBJ1-2; D gene unclear. This CDR3 spans 13 amino acids. CDR1 is LGHDT and CDR2 is YNNKEL in the germline V gene (reference sequence). V lost 0 bases to trimming and J lost 2 bases, with 4 bases between them. The DNA of the CDR3 is TGTGCCAGCAGCCAAGAAGCGAACTATGGCTACACCTTC. Translating gives CASSQEANYGYTF.

CDR3 in amino acids: CSVSSYREIYEQYF. CDR3 DNA: TGCAGCGTTTCTTCGTACAGGGAAATCTACGAGCAGTACTTC. The rearrangement uses TRBV29-1 and TRBJ2-7, with D maybe TRBD1 (6 bases). CDR1 and CDR2 (germline): SQVTM, ANQGSEA. This CDR3 contains 14 residues. V lost 5 bases and J 3 bases, leaving 17 bases between the germline ends.

The chain carries TRBV12-5 and TRBJ2-1, with 13 bases identical to TRBD2. CDR3 length: 18 amino acids. Trimming cost V 5 bases and J 1 base; bases outside gene matches: 8. The germline V gene has CDR1 LGHNT and CDR2 FRNRAP. The CDR3 DNA follows: TGTGCTAGTGGTATCAGGACTAGCGGGAGAGGATCCTACAATGAGCAGTTCTTC. Translating gives CASGIRTSGRGSYNEQFF.

In nucleotides, the CDR3 is TGCGCCAGCAGCAGAAACAGGGAGACCCGTCGGAACACTGAAGCTTTCTTT. It specifies CASSRNRETRRNTEAFF. The rearrangement uses TRBV5-1 and TRBJ1-1; D is perhaps TRBD1 (6 bases). Germline V CDR1 and CDR2: SGHRS, YFSETQ. The CDR3 loop spans 17 amino acids. Trimming stripped 4 bases from V and 1 base from J, with 20 bases between.

This sequence joins TRBV5-1 and TRBJ2-3; a possible D gene is TRBD2 (6 bases). From germline, CDR1 is SGHRS and CDR2 YFSETQ. V lost 4 bases to trimming and J lost 4 bases, with 19 bases between them. The CDR3 contains 16 residues. CDR3 residues: CASSGGTSRLSDTQYF. CDR3 coding DNA: TGCGCCAGCAGCGGTGGGACTTCCCGCCTCTCAGATACGCAGTATTTT.

V is TRBV5-1 and J is TRBJ1-2, with D unresolved. Per the germline V gene, CDR1 is SGHRS and CDR2 is YFSETQ. The V end was cut by 4 bases, the J end by 3 bases, with 13 bases between. This CDR3 spans 14 amino acids. Written as DNA, the CDR3 is TGCGCCAGCAGCGTGACAACACAAGACTATGGCTACACCTTC. This codes for CASSVTTQDYGYTF.

The chain employs TRBV5-4 and TRBJ2-4, with TRBD1 matching 9 bases. V lost 3 bases to trimming and J lost 8 bases; unmatched junction nucleotides: 9. From germline, CDR1 is SGHNT and CDR2 YYREEE (reference sequence). The CDR3 has 15 residues. The CDR3 is CASSSTGGGRDIQYF. The CDR3 DNA follows: TGTGCCAGCAGCTCGACAGGGGGGGGAAGGGACATTCAGTACTTC.

The chain couples TRBV6-5 to TRBJ1-5; D perhaps matches TRBD1 (5 bases). The CDR3 is made up of 15 amino acids. Germline CDR1 is MNHEY and CDR2 is SVGAGI. V was cut by 7 bases and J by 16 bases, with 29 bases left in between. CDR3 nucleotide sequence: TGTGCCAGCACCTCACCGCGTGCCCCTCCAGGACATAATCATTTT. This gives the protein CASTSPRAPPGHNHF.

This clone was observed a single time. The chain has TRBV11-2 and TRBJ2-7; tentative D call: TRBD2 (6 bases). The CDR3 is 17 residues long. Germline CDR1 is SGHAT and CDR2 is FQNNGV. V lost 5 bases and J 2 bases, leaving 22 bases between the germline ends. The CDR3 coding sequence is TGTGCCAGCAGCCCCACCGGGGGTAGCGGAACTGCCTACGAGCAGTACTTC. Translating gives CASSPTGGSGTAYEQYF.

This chain joins TRBV12-3 or TRBV12-4 and TRBJ2-3, with D perhaps TRBD1 (6 bases). Trimming took 6 bases from V and 9 from J, leaving 16 bases between them. This CDR3 has 13 residues. CDR3 region: CASRHNRARTQYF. The CDR3 nucleotides are TGTGCCAGCAGGCACAACAGGGCTCGGACGCAGTATTTT.

This sequence joins TRBV28 and TRBJ2-7, with D possibly being TRBD2 (6 bases). The CDR3 sequence is 13 residues long. The V gene lost 8 bases and the J gene lost 1 base, with 12 bases spanning the gap. Germline CDR1 MDHEN, CDR2 SYDVKM. CDR3 sequence: CASGWGVSYEQYF. CDR3 DNA: TGTGCCAGCGGGTGGGGGGTTTCCTACGAGCAGTACTTC. Full variable domain (rest looked up from reference TRBV28 and TRBJ2-7): DVKVTQSSRYLVKRTGEKVFLECVQDMDHENMFWYRQDPGLGLRLIYFSYDVKMKEKGDIPEGYSVSREKKERFSLILESASTNQTSMYLCASGWGVSYEQYFGPGTRLTVT.

V gene TRBV4-2 combines with J gene TRBJ1-5, with D tentatively TRBD1 (6 bases). Germline V gene lookup returns CDR1 LGHNA and CDR2 YNFKEQ. V was clipped by 0 bases and J by 1 base, with 10 bases between them. This CDR3 is built from 16 residues. The CDR3 bases are TGTGCCAGCAGCCAAGAGGCAGGGGCGAGCAATCAGCCCCAGCATTTT. As protein: CASSQEAGASNQPQHF.

This rearrangement joins TRBV11-1 to TRBJ2-1, with 13 bases matching TRBD2. J lost 8 bases, V lost 0 bases, and 7 bases had no gene match. Per germline, CDR1 SGHAT and CDR2 FQDESV (reference sequence). CDR3 size: 17 residues. The CDR3 protein is CASSLAPGTSGKYEQFF. DNA for the CDR3: TGTGCCAGCAGCTTAGCCCCCGGGACTAGCGGGAAGTATGAGCAGTTCTTC. The complete variable domain, with remaining parts taken from reference TRBV11-1 and TRBJ2-1, reads EAEVAQSPRYKITEKSQAVAFWCDPISGHATLYWYRQILGQGPELLVQFQDESVVDDSQLPKDRFSAERLKGVDSTLKIQPAELGDSAMYLCASSLAPGTSGKYEQFFGPGTRLTVL.

The J gene is TRBJ2-5, the V gene TRBV11-2, with D unresolved. Per germline, CDR1 SGHAT and CDR2 FQNNGV. V shed 3 bases and J shed 1 base, with 6 bases lying between them. The CDR3 sequence is 13 residues long. Written as DNA, the CDR3 is TGTGCCAGCAGCTTCAAATTCCAAGAGACCCAGTACTTC. It specifies CASSFKFQETQYF.

The chain uses TRBV4-1 and TRBJ1-2; D unclear. The CDR3 loop spans 15 amino acids. Between the trimmed V and J ends, which lost 4 bases and 4 bases, there was a span of 16 bases. The V gene's germline CDR1 is MGHRA and CDR2 YSYEKL. The CDR3 here is CASSLAAGNTYGYTF. The DNA for the CDR3 is TGCGCCAGCAGCCTGGCGGCGGGGAATACCTATGGCTACACCTTC.

The chain carries TRBV7-9 and TRBJ2-3; D might be TRBD1 (6 bases). This CDR3 is 18 amino acids long. Germline CDR1 reads SEHNR; CDR2 reads FQNEAQ (reference sequence). V lost 1 base and J 1 base, leaving 18 bases between the germline ends. The CDR3 region is CASSLVRGTGLGTDTQYF. The CDR3 DNA sequence: TGTGCCAGCAGCTTAGTAAGAGGAACAGGGCTTGGCACAGATACGCAGTATTTT.

The rearrangement joins TRBV19 to TRBJ1-5, with 9 bases lining up with TRBD1. Germline V gene sequence: CDR1 LNHDA, CDR2 SQIVND (reference sequence). Trimming cost V 2 bases and J 7 bases; bases outside gene matches: 3. This CDR3 comprises 14 residues. The chain's CDR3 is CASSIWTGEQPQHF. The CDR3 region has the DNA TGTGCCAGTAGTATATGGACAGGGGAGCAGCCCCAGCATTTT.

The chain has TRBV10-3 and TRBJ1-2, with 10 bases fitting TRBD1. This CDR3 comprises 14 residues. With 8 bases clipped from V and 3 bases from J, the junction kept 6 bases outside the gene matches. CDR1 is ENHRY and CDR2 is SYGVKD in the germline V gene. The CDR3 loop is CAIGDRGLDYGYTF. CDR3 bases: TGTGCCATCGGCGACAGGGGGCTGGACTATGGCTACACCTTC.

The CDR3 loop is CASSESGSRWETQYF. The CDR3 DNA reads TGTGCCAGCAGTGAAAGCGGGAGTCGATGGGAGACCCAGTACTTC. V is TRBV2 and J is TRBJ2-5; 8 bases agree with TRBD2. The CDR3 sequence is 15 residues long. After removal of 2 bases from V and 5 bases from J, the junction contained 7 bases not matched to a gene. CDR1 is SNHLY, CDR2 FYNNEI, per germline.

The chain has TRBV5-1 and TRBJ1-1; possibly TRBD1 for D (6 bases). Germline assignment: CDR1 SGHRS and CDR2 YFSETQ. The CDR3 is 15 amino acids. V dropped 1 base and J dropped 0 bases, with 10 bases sitting between them. CDR3 coding DNA: TGCGCCAGCAGCTTGCAGGGACATATGAACACTGAAGCTTTCTTT. Translated, it gives CASSLQGHMNTEAFF.